The clone carrying this T cell receptor (beta chain) turned up a few times. This entry comes from a study of T-cell reconstitution after alpha-beta-depleted transplantation in children. Unique molecular identifiers featured in how the TCRbeta library was prepared. TCRdb called the PCR reads again in MiXCR, with one record for every CDR3 protein. The sample comprises about 610,000 distinct CDR3 sequences, more than 9% of which are singletons, and around 4% rests with the top ten. The germline V gene encodes CDR1 LNHNV and CDR2 YYDKDF (reference sequence). This CDR3 spans 15 amino acids. The V end was cut by 3 bases, the J end by 3 bases, with 15 bases between.

The gene calls are TRBV15 and TRBJ2-7, with TRBD2 as a possible D gene (5 bases). The clonotype comes from a human donor who donated a stem cell graft to a child with acute myeloid leukemia. The sample was PBMCs from the stem cell graft donor, taken from the stem cell graft. CDR3 sequence (DNA): TGTGCCACCAGCAGGACCTTAGGACTGGACTACGAGCAGTACTTC. Its translation: CATSRTLGLDYEQYF.